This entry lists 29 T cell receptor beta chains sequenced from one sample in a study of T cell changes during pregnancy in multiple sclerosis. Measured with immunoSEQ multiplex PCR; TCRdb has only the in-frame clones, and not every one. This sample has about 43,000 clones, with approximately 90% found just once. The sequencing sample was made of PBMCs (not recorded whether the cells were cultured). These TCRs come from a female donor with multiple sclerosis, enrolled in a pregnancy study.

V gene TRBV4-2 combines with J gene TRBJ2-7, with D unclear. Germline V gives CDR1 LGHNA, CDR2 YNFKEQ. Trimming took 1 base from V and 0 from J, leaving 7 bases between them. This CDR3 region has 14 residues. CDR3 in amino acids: CASSQVASSYEQYF. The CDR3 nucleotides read TGTGCCAGCAGCCAAGTGGCGAGCTCCTACGAGCAGTACTTC.

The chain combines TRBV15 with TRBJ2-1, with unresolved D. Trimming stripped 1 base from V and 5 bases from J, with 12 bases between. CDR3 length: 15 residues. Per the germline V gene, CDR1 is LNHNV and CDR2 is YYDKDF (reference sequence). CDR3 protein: CATSRVPSSHNEQFF. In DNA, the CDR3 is TGTGCCACCAGCAGAGTTCCCTCGTCCCACAATGAGCAGTTCTTC.

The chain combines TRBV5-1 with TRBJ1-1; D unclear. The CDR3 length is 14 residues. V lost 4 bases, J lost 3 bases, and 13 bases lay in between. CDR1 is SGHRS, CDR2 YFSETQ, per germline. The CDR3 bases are TGCGCCAGCAGCCCGGCAAGGGCCGACACTGAAGCTTTCTTT. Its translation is CASSPARADTEAFF.

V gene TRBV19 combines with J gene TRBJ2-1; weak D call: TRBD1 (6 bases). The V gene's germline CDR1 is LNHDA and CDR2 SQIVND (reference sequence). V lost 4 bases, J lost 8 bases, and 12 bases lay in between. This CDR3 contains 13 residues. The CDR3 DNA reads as TGTGCCAGTAGTAACAGGGTAGGGGATGAGCAGTTCTTC. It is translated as CASSNRVGDEQFF.

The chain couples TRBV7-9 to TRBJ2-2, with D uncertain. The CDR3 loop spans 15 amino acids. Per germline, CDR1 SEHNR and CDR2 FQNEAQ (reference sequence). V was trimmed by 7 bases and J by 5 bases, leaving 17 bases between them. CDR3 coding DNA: TGTGCCAGCAAAAGAAACGAAGGTGGAACCGGGGAGCTGTTTTTT. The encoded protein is CASKRNEGGTGELFF.

The CDR3 sequence is CASSLGTAKEGTIYF. CDR3 nucleotides: TGTGCCAGCAGCTTAGGGACCGCCAAAGAGGGCACCATATATTTT. V gene TRBV13 combines with J gene TRBJ1-3; D not resolved. V was clipped by 0 bases and J by 9 bases, with 15 bases between them. Germline V gene lookup returns CDR1 PRHDT and CDR2 FYEKMQ (reference sequence). The CDR3 has 15 residues.

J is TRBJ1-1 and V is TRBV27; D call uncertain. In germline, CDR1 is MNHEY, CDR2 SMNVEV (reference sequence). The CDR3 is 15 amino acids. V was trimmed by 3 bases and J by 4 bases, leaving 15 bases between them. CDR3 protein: CASSLSSGLATEAFF. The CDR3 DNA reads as TGTGCCAGCAGTTTGTCCTCGGGGTTGGCCACTGAAGCTTTCTTT.

The CDR3 DNA reads as TGTGCCAGCAGCGAACAGAGACGGTGTGAATCGGCAGATACGCAGTATTTT. It translates to CASSEQRRCESADTQYF. The J gene is TRBJ2-3, the V gene TRBV21-1; the table's D call TRBD1 went unverified against the DNA. TRBV21-1 is classified as a pseudogene. The CDR3 consists of 17 residues.

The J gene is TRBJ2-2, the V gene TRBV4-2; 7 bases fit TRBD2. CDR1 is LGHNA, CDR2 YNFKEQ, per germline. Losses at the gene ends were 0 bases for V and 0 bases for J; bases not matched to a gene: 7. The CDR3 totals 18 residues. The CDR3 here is CASSQDLWEGSNTGELFF. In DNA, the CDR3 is TGTGCCAGCAGCCAAGATTTGTGGGAGGGCTCGAACACCGGGGAGCTGTTTTTT.

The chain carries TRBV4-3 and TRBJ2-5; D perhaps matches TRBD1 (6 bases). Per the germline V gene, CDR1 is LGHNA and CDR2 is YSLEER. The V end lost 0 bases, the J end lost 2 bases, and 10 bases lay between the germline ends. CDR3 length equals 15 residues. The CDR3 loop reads CASSQESDRQETQYF. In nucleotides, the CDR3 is TGCGCCAGCAGCCAAGAATCAGACAGGCAAGAGACCCAGTACTTC.

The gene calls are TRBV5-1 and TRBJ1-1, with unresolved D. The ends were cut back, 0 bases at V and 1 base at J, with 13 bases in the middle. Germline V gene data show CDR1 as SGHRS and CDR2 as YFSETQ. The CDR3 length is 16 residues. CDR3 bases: TGCGCCAGCAGCTTGGCCACGGCACAAAGGAACACTGAAGCTTTCTTT. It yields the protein CASSLATAQRNTEAFF.

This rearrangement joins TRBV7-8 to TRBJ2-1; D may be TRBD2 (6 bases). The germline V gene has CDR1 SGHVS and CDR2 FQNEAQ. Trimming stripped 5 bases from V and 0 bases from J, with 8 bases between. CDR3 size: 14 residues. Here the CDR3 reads CASSAGNSYNEQFF. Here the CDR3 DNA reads TGTGCCAGCAGCGCGGGGAACTCCTACAATGAGCAGTTCTTC.

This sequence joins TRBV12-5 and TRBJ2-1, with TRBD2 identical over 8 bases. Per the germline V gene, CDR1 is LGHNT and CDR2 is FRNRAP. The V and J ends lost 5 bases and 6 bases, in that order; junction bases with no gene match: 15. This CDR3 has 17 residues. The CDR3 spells CASGTDPWREAANEQFF. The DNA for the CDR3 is TGTGCTAGTGGTACCGACCCGTGGCGGGAGGCCGCCAATGAGCAGTTCTTC.

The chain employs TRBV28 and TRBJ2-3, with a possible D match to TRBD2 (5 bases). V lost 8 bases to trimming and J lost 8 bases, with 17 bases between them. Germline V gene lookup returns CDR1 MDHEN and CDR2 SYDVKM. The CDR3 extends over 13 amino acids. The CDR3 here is CASRSAEGTTQYF. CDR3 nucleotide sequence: TGTGCCAGCCGATCAGCAGAGGGTACTACGCAGTATTTT.

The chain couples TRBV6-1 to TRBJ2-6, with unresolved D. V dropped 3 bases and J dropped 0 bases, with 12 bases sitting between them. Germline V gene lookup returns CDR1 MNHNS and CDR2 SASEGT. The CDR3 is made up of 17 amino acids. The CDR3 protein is CASSDGRTYSGANVLTF. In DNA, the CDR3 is TGTGCCAGCAGTGACGGCAGGACCTACTCTGGGGCCAACGTCCTGACTTTC.

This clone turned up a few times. The CDR3 nucleotides are TGTGCCAGCAGGGAAAACGAGCAGTACTTC. Translated, it gives CASRENEQYF. J is TRBJ2-7 and V is TRBV2, with D unclear. This CDR3 has 10 residues. V shed 6 bases and J shed 5 bases, with 5 bases lying between them. Germline V gene lookup returns CDR1 SNHLY and CDR2 FYNNEI.

CDR3 sequence (DNA): TGTGCCAGCAGTGACAAGGGAAATAATGAGCAGTTCTTC. Translating it yields CASSDKGNNEQFF. The J gene is TRBJ2-1, the V gene TRBV6-4; D is uncertain. Trimming took 2 bases from V and 7 from J, leaving 9 bases between them. This CDR3 is built from 13 residues. The germline gives CDR1 MRHNA, CDR2 SNTAGT.

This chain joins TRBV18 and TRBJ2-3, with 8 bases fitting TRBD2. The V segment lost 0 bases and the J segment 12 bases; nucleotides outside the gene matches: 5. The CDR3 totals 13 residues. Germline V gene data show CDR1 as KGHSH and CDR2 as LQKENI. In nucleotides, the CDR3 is TGTGCCAGCTCACCACCGGGAGCGGGAGCACAGTATTTT. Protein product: CASSPPGAGAQYF. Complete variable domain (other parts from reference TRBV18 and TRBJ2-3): NAGVMQNPRHLVRRRGQEARLRCSPMKGHSHVYWYRQLPEEGLKFMVYLQKENIIDESGMPKERFSAEFPKEGPSILRIQQVVRGDSAAYFCASSPPGAGAQYFGPGTRLTVL.

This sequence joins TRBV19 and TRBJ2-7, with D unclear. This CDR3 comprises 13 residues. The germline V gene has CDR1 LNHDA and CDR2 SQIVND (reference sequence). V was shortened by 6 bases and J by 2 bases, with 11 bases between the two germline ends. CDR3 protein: CASRVDGPYEQYF. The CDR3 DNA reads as TGTGCCAGTAGGGTCGACGGGCCCTACGAGCAGTACTTC.

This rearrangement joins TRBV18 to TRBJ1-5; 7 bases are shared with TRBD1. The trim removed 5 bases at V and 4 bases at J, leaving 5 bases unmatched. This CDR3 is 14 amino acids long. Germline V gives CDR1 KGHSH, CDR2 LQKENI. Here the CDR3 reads CASSENRGNQPQHF. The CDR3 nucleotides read TGTGCCAGCTCAGAAAACAGGGGAAATCAGCCCCAGCATTTT.

In nucleotides, the CDR3 is TGTGCCAGCAGCTTGGTAGGGGTTACTAGCGGCAAGAGCTCCTACGAGCAGTACTTC. It translates to CASSLVGVTSGKSSYEQYF. The chain recombines TRBV5-5 with TRBJ2-7; 8 positions match TRBD2. The V gene end was trimmed by 0 bases and the J gene end by 0 bases; junction bases not matched to a gene: 14. The CDR3 has 19 amino acids. Germline CDR1 is SGHKS and CDR2 is YYEKEE (reference sequence). The variable domain in full, completed from reference TRBV5-5 and TRBJ2-7, reads DAGVTQSPTHLIKTRGQQVTLRCSPISGHKSVSWYQQVLGQGPQFIFQYYEKEERGRGNFPDRFSARQFPNYSSELNVNALLLGDSALYLCASSLVGVTSGKSSYEQYFGPGTRLTVT.

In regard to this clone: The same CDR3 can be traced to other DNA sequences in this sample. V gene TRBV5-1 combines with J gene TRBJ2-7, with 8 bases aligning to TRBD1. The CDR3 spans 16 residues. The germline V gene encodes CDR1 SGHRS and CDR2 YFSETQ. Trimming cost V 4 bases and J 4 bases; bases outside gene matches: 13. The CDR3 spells CASSPGGRTGSYEQYF. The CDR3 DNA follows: TGCGCCAGCAGCCCCGGCGGACGGACAGGGAGTTACGAGCAGTACTTC.

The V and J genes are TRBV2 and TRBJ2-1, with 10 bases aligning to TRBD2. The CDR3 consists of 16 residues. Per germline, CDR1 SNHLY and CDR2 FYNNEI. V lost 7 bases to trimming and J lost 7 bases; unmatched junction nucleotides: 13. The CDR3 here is CASNRLAGDSVNEQFF. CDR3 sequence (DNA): TGTGCCAGCAACAGACTAGCGGGTGATTCGGTGAATGAGCAGTTCTTC.

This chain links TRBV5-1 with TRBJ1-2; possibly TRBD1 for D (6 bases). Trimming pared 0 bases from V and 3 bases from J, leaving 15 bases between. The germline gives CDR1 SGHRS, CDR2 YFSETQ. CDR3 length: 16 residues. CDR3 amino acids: CASSLGWAGGDYGYTF. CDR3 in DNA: TGCGCCAGCAGCTTGGGTTGGGCCGGGGGCGACTATGGCTACACCTTC.

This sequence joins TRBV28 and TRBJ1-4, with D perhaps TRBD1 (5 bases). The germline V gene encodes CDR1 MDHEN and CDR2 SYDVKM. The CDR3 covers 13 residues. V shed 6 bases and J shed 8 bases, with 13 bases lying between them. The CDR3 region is CASSSPGQEKLFF. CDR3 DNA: TGTGCCAGCAGCTCGCCAGGGCAGGAAAAACTGTTTTTT. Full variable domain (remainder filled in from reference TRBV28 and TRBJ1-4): DVKVTQSSRYLVKRTGEKVFLECVQDMDHENMFWYRQDPGLGLRLIYFSYDVKMKEKGDIPEGYSVSREKKERFSLILESASTNQTSMYLCASSSPGQEKLFFGSGTQLSVL.

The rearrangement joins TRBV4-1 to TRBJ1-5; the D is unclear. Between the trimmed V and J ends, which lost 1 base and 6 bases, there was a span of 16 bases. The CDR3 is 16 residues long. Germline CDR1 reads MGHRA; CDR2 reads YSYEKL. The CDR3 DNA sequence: TGCGCCAGCAGCCAAGTTCCACCTTATACTCGTCAGCCCCAGCATTTT. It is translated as CASSQVPPYTRQPQHF.

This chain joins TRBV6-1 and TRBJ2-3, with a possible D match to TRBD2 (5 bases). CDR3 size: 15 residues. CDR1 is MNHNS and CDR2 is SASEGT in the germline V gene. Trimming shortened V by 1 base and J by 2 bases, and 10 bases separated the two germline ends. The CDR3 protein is CASSEVSGYTDTQYF. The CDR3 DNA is TGTGCCAGCAGTGAAGTGAGCGGCTACACAGATACGCAGTATTTT.

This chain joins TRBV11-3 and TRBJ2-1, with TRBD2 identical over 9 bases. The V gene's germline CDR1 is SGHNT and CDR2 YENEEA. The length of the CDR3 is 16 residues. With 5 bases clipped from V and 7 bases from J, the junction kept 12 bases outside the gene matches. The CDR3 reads CASSHTLEREVNEQFF. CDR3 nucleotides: TGTGCCAGCAGCCACACCCTCGAGCGGGAGGTGAATGAGCAGTTCTTC.

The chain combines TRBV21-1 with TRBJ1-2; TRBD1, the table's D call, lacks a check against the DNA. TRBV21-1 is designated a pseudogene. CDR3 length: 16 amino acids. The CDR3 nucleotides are TGTGCCAGCAGCGCCCGGGACAGGGGTCCTAACTATGGCTACACCTTC. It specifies CASSARDRGPNYGYTF.